This is a list of T cell receptor beta chains from one sample in a study of shared clonotypes between healthy human individuals. Sequencing used immunoSEQ multiplex PCR; TCRdb keeps in-frame clones, though not all of them. Of about 2.2 million clones listed, 90% to 95% are singletons. Specimen: naive CD8+ T cells from PBMCs. The origin of the receptors is a man aged 18 to 30 in good health. Some clones in this sample may be carry-over from other donors' samples. Each CDR3 is given with its conserved first and last residue. Fields, in order: clone size, D gene, V gene, J gene, CDR3 DNA, CDR3 protein. The D gene is left open where the match is weak. Clone size is stated in some rows and not others, as once, few, many or a class when expanded.

abundance: NA; d_gene: NA; v_gene: TRBV27; j_gene: TRBJ1-1; CDR3nt: TGTGCCAGCAGTCGAAGGGGATCGCCTGAAGCTTTCTTT; CDR3aa: CASSRRGSPEAFF
abundance: NA; d_gene: NA; v_gene: TRBV29-1; j_gene: TRBJ2-7; CDR3nt: TGCAGCGTTGGGGGGACAACCTACGAGCAGTACTTC; CDR3aa: CSVGGTTYEQYF
abundance: NA; d_gene: NA; v_gene: TRBV11-2; j_gene: TRBJ1-4; CDR3nt: TGTGCCAGCAGGTCGACAGGATATACCGAAAAACTGTTTTTT; CDR3aa: CASRSTGYTEKLFF
abundance: NA; d_gene: TRBD2; v_gene: TRBV9; j_gene: TRBJ2-1; CDR3nt: TGTGCCAGCAGCGAGACATTGGGACTAGCGGGATGGATGTCCTACAATGAGCAGTTCTTC; CDR3aa: CASSETLGLAGWMSYNEQFF
abundance: NA; d_gene: NA; v_gene: TRBV27; j_gene: TRBJ1-1; CDR3nt: TGTGCCAGCAGCCGAGGGGACACTGAAGCTTTCTTT; CDR3aa: CASSRGDTEAFF
abundance: NA; d_gene: NA; v_gene: TRBV5-1; j_gene: TRBJ1-4; CDR3nt: TGCGCCAGCAAAATGACGGCTAATGAAAAACTGTTTTTT; CDR3aa: CASKMTANEKLFF
abundance: NA; d_gene: NA; v_gene: TRBV5-6; j_gene: TRBJ1-2; CDR3nt: TGTGCCAGCAGCTTGGTGGGCAGGGCCCATGGCTACACCTTC; CDR3aa: CASSLVGRAHGYTF
abundance: NA; d_gene: TRBD2; v_gene: TRBV27; j_gene: TRBJ2-7; CDR3nt: TGTGCCAGCAGTTTACTGGGGAGGGAGTCCTACGAGCAGTACTTC; CDR3aa: CASSLLGRESYEQYF
abundance: NA; d_gene: NA; v_gene: TRBV6-5; j_gene: TRBJ2-1; CDR3nt: TGTGCCAGCAGTTACAAGGCAGACTCCTACAATGAGCAGTTCTTC; CDR3aa: CASSYKADSYNEQFF
abundance: NA; d_gene: NA; v_gene: TRBV29-1; j_gene: TRBJ2-2; CDR3nt: TGCAGCGTTGAAGGCGGGCAAGAGAACACCGGGGAGCTGTTTTTT; CDR3aa: CSVEGGQENTGELFF
abundance: NA; d_gene: NA; v_gene: TRBV28; j_gene: TRBJ1-2; CDR3nt: TGTGCCAGCAGTTTATACGACGGAGGGCTGGACTATGGCTACACCTTC; CDR3aa: CASSLYDGGLDYGYTF
abundance: NA; d_gene: TRBD1; v_gene: TRBV4-1; j_gene: TRBJ1-1; CDR3nt: TGCGCCAGCAGCCATCGTGATTGGACAGGAATGAACACTGAAGCTTTCTTT; CDR3aa: CASSHRDWTGMNTEAFF
abundance: NA; d_gene: NA; v_gene: TRBV7-9; j_gene: TRBJ1-2; CDR3nt: TGTGCCAGCAGCTTATTCGTCGGGGGCGAAGCTAACTATGGCTACACCTTC; CDR3aa: CASSLFVGGEANYGYTF
abundance: NA; d_gene: NA; v_gene: TRBV10-1; j_gene: TRBJ1-1; CDR3nt: TGCGCCAGCAGTGAGGTTCCTTTGGGAACTGAAGCTTTCTTT; CDR3aa: CASSEVPLGTEAFF
abundance: NA; d_gene: TRBD2; v_gene: TRBV9; j_gene: TRBJ2-7; CDR3nt: TGTGCCAGCAGCTCCGGGACTAGCTTAGACGAGCAGTACTTC; CDR3aa: CASSSGTSLDEQYF
abundance: few; d_gene: TRBD1; v_gene: TRBV9; j_gene: TRBJ1-1; CDR3nt: TGTGCCAGCAGCGTAGCAGAAGACAGGGGTGGGTCTGATGCTTTCTTT; CDR3aa: CASSVAEDRGGSDAFF
abundance: NA; d_gene: NA; v_gene: TRBV27; j_gene: TRBJ1-5; CDR3nt: TGTGCCAGCAGTTTTTTGGGGCGTGGGGGCAATCAGCCCCAGCATTTT; CDR3aa: CASSFLGRGGNQPQHF
abundance: NA; d_gene: TRBD1; v_gene: TRBV6-5; j_gene: TRBJ2-1; CDR3nt: TGTGCCAGCAGCCAGACAGGGTGGAGGAGTGAGCAGTTCTTC; CDR3aa: CASSQTGWRSEQFF
abundance: NA; d_gene: NA; v_gene: TRBV7-3; j_gene: TRBJ2-1; CDR3nt: TGTGCCAGCAGCCGGAGGGACAATGAGCAGTTCTTC; CDR3aa: CASSRRDNEQFF
abundance: few; d_gene: NA; v_gene: TRBV10-3; j_gene: TRBJ1-5; CDR3nt: TGTGCCATCAGGGGTAGCGGTCAGCCCCAGCATTTT; CDR3aa: CAIRGSGQPQHF
abundance: NA; d_gene: NA; v_gene: TRBV2; j_gene: TRBJ2-1; CDR3nt: TGTGCCAGCAGGGCTAGTAGGGGAAAAGCCCCCCTTGAGCAGTTCTTC; CDR3aa: CASRASRGKAPLEQFF
abundance: NA; d_gene: NA; v_gene: TRBV5-1; j_gene: TRBJ2-2; CDR3nt: TGCGCCAGCAGCTTGTCGAGGGCCGGGGAGCTGTTTTTT; CDR3aa: CASSLSRAGELFF
abundance: NA; d_gene: NA; v_gene: TRBV19; j_gene: TRBJ2-7; CDR3nt: TGTGCCAGTAGTATATGGTCAGGGGGAGGCTACGAGCAGTACTTC; CDR3aa: CASSIWSGGGYEQYF
abundance: NA; d_gene: NA; v_gene: TRBV19; j_gene: TRBJ1-1; CDR3nt: TGTGCCAGTAGTATTGGGATGAACACTGAAGCTTTCTTT; CDR3aa: CASSIGMNTEAFF
abundance: NA; d_gene: NA; v_gene: TRBV11-2; j_gene: TRBJ2-7; CDR3nt: TGTGCCAGCAGCCCGAGGGGCTGGGCCTACGAGCAGTACTTC; CDR3aa: CASSPRGWAYEQYF
abundance: NA; d_gene: NA; v_gene: TRBV9; j_gene: TRBJ2-7; CDR3nt: TGTGCCAGCAGCGTAGAACCCGGGAGCTCCTACGAGCAGTACTTC; CDR3aa: CASSVEPGSSYEQYF
abundance: few; d_gene: TRBD2; v_gene: TRBV6-5; j_gene: TRBJ2-1; CDR3nt: TGTGCCAGCAGTTACGGGGAGGGTGAGCAGTTCTTC; CDR3aa: CASSYGEGEQFF
abundance: NA; d_gene: NA; v_gene: TRBV28; j_gene: TRBJ2-3; CDR3nt: TGTGCCAGCAGTTTCCCCTGGGGGGGGCCCGGGGGCACAGATACGCAGTATTTT; CDR3aa: CASSFPWGGPGGTDTQYF
abundance: NA; d_gene: TRBD1; v_gene: TRBV9; j_gene: TRBJ1-1; CDR3nt: TGTGCCAGCAGCGTAGATGGGACAGGACCTATGAACACTGAAGCTTTCTTT; CDR3aa: CASSVDGTGPMNTEAFF
abundance: NA; d_gene: TRBD1; v_gene: TRBV13; j_gene: TRBJ2-1; CDR3nt: TGTGCCAGCAGCTTAGGCCGGCAGGGGGCCTACAATGAGCAGTTCTTC; CDR3aa: CASSLGRQGAYNEQFF
abundance: NA; d_gene: TRBD1; v_gene: TRBV27; j_gene: TRBJ2-2; CDR3nt: TGTGCCAGCAGTTCACAGGGGGCACCGAACACCGGGGAGCTGTTTTTT; CDR3aa: CASSSQGAPNTGELFF
abundance: NA; d_gene: NA; v_gene: TRBV9; j_gene: TRBJ2-1; CDR3nt: TGTGCCAGCAGCGTAGGAGGCAACATCGAACTTTACAATGAGCAGTTCTTC; CDR3aa: CASSVGGNIELYNEQFF
abundance: once; d_gene: TRBD2; v_gene: TRBV30; j_gene: TRBJ2-1; CDR3nt: TGTGCCTGGAAGGGACTAGCGGGAGGGAAATCCTACAATGAGCAGTTCTTC; CDR3aa: CAWKGLAGGKSYNEQFF